This T cell receptor beta chain appears in the sequencing data of a study of blood T cell repertoires in COVID-19 (TCRdb year 2020). Some background on the complete study: Samples covering the acute and convalescent phases of COVID-19 were provided by collaborators in the United States, Italy and Spain. The material from the prospective study consisted of cDNA or gDNA derived from T cells, B-cell-depleted T cells, or PBMCs. Deeply sampled blood TCRbeta repertoires from subjects exposed to, actively infected with, or recovered from COVID-19 were included in the dataset. The repertoires were made available in a free public database intended to serve as a resource for research on the immune response to SARS-CoV-2. The samples were drawn from the first 160 participants of the ongoing ImmuneRACE study and from 950 to 1,500 subjects provided by 6 global collaborators. The sample metadata nearly always contained a de-identified subject ID, COVID-19 status, age in years and sex. HLA class I and class II types, where available, came from metadata supplied by the sample provider rather than from assay-based typing.

Summary of the overall study and its limitations: Clinical and demographic metadata were provided uncurated, with the amount varying by source and participant.

TCRbeta CDR3 regions were amplified from genomic DNA by means of the immunoSEQ Assay, a bias-controlled multiplex PCR. The source study handled its data this way. Nucleated cell counts per sample were estimated from amplification of reference gene primers within the assay. Sequence reads were collapsed and filtered to measure the absolute abundance of every unique TCRbeta CDR3 rearrangement. For each sample, productive Simpson clonality was calculated by taking the square root of Simpson's diversity index across productive rearrangements. TCRdb stores this immuneACCESS table with in-frame sequences only. Part of the clones is absent; in the studies checked, under half of the shortfall reflects unresolved V genes, and no reason is known for the rest. V and J calls and clone size are as listed in that table; D and trimming were resolved from the DNA. This sample is represented by roughly 71,000 clones; 75% to 85% of them were singletons. Jointly, the top ten make up roughly 20% of the sample.

A word on this clone: Its antigen remains undetermined. No base-level quality is on record; no much larger clone is a single base apart.

A second Seattle source provided samples from volunteer blood donors who had recovered from COVID-19. The collaborating institutions used their own protocols to collect whole blood in K2EDTA tubes. For TCRbeta analysis, collaborator samples were shipped as frozen whole blood, as isolated PBMCs, or as DNA extracted from either sample type. Here V drops 7 bases and J drops 3 bases, and the junction holds 6 bases not matched to any gene. Measured from the cysteine to the phenylalanine, the CDR3 is 13 residues long. Just CDR3 DNA is preserved here, 39 bases in frame from base 1. CDR1 and CDR2 (MNHEY, SVGAGI) derive from the germline V gene.

Here the chain combines TRBV6-5 and TRBJ2-7; 7 junctional bases match TRBD2. The sequencing sample was made of peripheral blood. This receptor was identified in a man aged 65 to 85 who had recovered from COVID-19. The encoded CDR3 is CASMAGALYEQYF. The DNA sequence is as follows: TGTGCCAGCATGGCGGGAGCCCTCTACGAGCAGTACTTC.